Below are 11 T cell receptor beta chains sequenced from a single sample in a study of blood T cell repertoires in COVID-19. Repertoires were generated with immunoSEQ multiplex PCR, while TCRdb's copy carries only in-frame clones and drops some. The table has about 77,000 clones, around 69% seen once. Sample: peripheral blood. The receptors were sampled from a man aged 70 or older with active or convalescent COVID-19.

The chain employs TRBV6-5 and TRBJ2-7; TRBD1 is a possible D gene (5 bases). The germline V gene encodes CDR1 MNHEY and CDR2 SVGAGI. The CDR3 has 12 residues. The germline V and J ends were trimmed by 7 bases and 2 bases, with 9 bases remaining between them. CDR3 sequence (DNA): TGTGCCAGCATGGCCAGGGCCTACGAGCAGTACTTC. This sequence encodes CASMARAYEQYF.

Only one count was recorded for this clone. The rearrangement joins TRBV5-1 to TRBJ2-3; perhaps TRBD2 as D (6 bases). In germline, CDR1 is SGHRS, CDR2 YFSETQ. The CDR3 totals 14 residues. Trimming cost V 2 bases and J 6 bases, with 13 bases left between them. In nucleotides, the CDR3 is TGCGCCAGCAGCTTCTCTAGTGGAGGGGATACGCAGTATTTT. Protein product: CASSFSSGGDTQYF.

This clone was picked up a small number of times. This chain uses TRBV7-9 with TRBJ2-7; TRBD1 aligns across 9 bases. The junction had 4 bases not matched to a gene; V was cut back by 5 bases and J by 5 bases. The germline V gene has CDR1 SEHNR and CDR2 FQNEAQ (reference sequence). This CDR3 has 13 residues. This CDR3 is CASSTRQGDEQYF. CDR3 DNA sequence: TGTGCCAGCAGCACCCGACAGGGGGACGAGCAGTACTTC.

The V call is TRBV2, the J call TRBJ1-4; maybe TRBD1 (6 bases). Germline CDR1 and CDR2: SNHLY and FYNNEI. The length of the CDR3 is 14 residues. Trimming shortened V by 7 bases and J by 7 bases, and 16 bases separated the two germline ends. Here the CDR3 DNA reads TGTGCCAGCAAGATCCAGGGGCGCGGTGAAAAACTGTTTTTT. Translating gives CASKIQGRGEKLFF. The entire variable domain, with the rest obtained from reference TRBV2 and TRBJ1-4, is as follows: EPEVTQTPSHQVTQMGQEVILRCVPISNHLYFYWYRQILGQKVEFLVSFYNNEISEKSEIFDDQFSVERPDGSNFTLKIRSTKLEDSAMYFCASKIQGRGEKLFFGSGTQLSVL.

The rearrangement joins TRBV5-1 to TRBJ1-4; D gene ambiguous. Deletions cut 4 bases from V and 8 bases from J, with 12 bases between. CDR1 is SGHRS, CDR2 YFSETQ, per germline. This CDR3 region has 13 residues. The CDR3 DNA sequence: TGCGCCAGCAGCATCCAGGTCGACGAAAAACTGTTTTTT. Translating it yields CASSIQVDEKLFF.

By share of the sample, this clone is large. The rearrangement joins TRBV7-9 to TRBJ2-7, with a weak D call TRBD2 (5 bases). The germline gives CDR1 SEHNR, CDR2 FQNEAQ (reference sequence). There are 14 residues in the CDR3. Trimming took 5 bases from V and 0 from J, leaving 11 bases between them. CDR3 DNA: TGTGCCAGCAGCCCAGGACTGATCTCCTACGAGCAGTACTTC. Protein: CASSPGLISYEQYF.

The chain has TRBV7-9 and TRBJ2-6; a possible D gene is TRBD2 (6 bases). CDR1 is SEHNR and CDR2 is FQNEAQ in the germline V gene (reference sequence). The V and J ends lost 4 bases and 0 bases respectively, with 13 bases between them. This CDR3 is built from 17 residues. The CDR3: CASSSSPGLSGANVLTF. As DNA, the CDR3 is TGTGCCAGCAGCTCTTCCCCGGGACTCTCTGGGGCCAACGTCCTGACTTTC.

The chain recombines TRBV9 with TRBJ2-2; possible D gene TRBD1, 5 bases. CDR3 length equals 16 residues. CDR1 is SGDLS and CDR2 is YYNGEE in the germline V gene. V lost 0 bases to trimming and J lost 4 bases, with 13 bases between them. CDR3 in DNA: TGTGCCAGCAGCGTAGCGCCAAGGGGCGGCACCGGGGAGCTGTTTTTT. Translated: CASSVAPRGGTGELFF.

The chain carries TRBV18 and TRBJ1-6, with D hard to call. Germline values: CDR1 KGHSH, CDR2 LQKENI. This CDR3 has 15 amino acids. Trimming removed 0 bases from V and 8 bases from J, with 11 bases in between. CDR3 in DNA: TGTGCCAGCTCACCACCGAATAGCCGCGATTCACCCCTCCACTTT. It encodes CASSPPNSRDSPLHF.

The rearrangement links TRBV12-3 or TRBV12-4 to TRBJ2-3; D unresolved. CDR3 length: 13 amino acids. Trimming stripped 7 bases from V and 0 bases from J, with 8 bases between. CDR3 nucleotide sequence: TGTGCCAGCAAACTCCATAGCACAGATACGCAGTATTTT. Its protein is CASKLHSTDTQYF.

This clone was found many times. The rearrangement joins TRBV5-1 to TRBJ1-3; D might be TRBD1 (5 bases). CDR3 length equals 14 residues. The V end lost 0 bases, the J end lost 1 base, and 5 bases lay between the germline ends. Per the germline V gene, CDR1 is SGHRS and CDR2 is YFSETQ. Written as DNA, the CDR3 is TGCGCCAGCAGCTTGGGGACATCTGGAAACACCATATATTTT. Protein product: CASSLGTSGNTIYF.